This T cell receptor beta chain emerged from a study of T cell responses to AZD1222 COVID-19 vaccine. Overall study: The study pooled second doses at about 4 or about 12 weeks.

Turning to this clone: The antigen is undetermined.

Trimming pared 4 bases from V and 6 bases from J, leaving 13 bases between. This CDR3 is built from 13 residues. Germline V CDR1 and CDR2: GTSNPN, SVGIG (reference sequence). Study conclusions and caveats: The breadth and depth of Spike-specific TCRs increased once two AZD1222 doses had been given. Close to half of spike-specific TCRs reportedly recognize unmutated variant regions.

Only in-frame clones appear in the TCRdb table, and some are missing; sequencing was by immunoSEQ multiplex PCR. The table has around 100,000 clones, 91% seen once. The sequence came from an adult in good health. The chain uses TRBV30 and TRBJ1-5; TRBD1 is a possible D gene (6 bases). The sample here was peripheral blood, taken on day 0 of AZD1222 vaccination. The CDR3 DNA is TGTGCCTGGAACTGGGGGCAAGGTCAGCCCCAGCATTTT. It translates to CAWNWGQGQPQHF.